What follows are 9 T cell receptor beta chains derived from one specimen sequenced in a study of blood T cell repertoires in COVID-19. Measured with immunoSEQ multiplex PCR; TCRdb has only the in-frame clones, and not every one. The sample has some 250,000 clones; around 86% are singletons. Sequenced sample: peripheral blood. These receptors were obtained from a woman under 40 who had recovered from COVID-19.

The chain is built from TRBV10-3 and TRBJ2-2, with 7 bases lining up with TRBD1. The CDR3 sequence is 15 residues long. CDR1 is ENHRY, CDR2 SYGVKD, per germline. V lost 0 bases, J lost 3 bases, and 1 base stayed unmatched. The CDR3 here is CAISESGTDTGELFF. CDR3 bases: TGTGCCATCAGTGAGTCGGGGACAGACACCGGGGAGCTGTTTTTT.

The chain links TRBV11-2 to TRBJ2-6; D is ambiguous. Germline CDR1 reads SGHAT; CDR2 reads FQNNGV. This CDR3 spans 13 amino acids. V was clipped by 5 bases and J by 3 bases, with 5 bases between them. CDR3 amino acids: CASSQLGANVLTF. In nucleotides, the CDR3 is TGTGCCAGCAGCCAACTTGGGGCCAACGTCCTGACTTTC. Filled out from reference TRBV11-2 and TRBJ2-6, the complete variable domain reads EAGVAQSPRYKIIEKRQSVAFWCNPISGHATLYWYQQILGQGPKLLIQFQNNGVVDDSQLPKDRFSAERLKGVDSTLKIQPAKLEDSAVYLCASSQLGANVLTFGAGSRLTVL.

The V call is TRBV19, the J call TRBJ1-4, with 12 bases matching TRBD1. Trimming cost V 10 bases and J 8 bases; bases outside gene matches: 14. Germline CDR1 LNHDA, CDR2 SQIVND (reference sequence). The CDR3 runs 16 residues. This CDR3 is CATLGTGGDEREKLFF. As DNA, the CDR3 is TGTGCCACCCTTGGGACAGGGGGCGACGAGCGCGAAAAACTGTTTTTT.

The chain uses TRBV2 and TRBJ2-7; TRBD1 agrees at 7 bases. This CDR3 spans 14 amino acids. CDR1 SNHLY and CDR2 FYNNEI come from the germline V gene. J gave up 4 bases and V 9 bases, and 12 bases lay outside the gene matches. This CDR3 reads CARLLTGKGYEQYF. The CDR3 nucleotides read TGTGCCAGACTATTGACAGGGAAAGGTTACGAGCAGTACTTC.

The CDR3 loop is CASSLFAQGAWTEAFF. As DNA, the CDR3 is TGTGCCAGCAGTTTGTTCGCCCAGGGGGCATGGACTGAAGCTTTCTTT. The chain has TRBV27 and TRBJ1-1; 8 bases match TRBD1. V trimming: 3 bases; J trimming: 5 bases; junction bases outside the gene matches: 11. The CDR3 covers 16 residues. The germline CDR1 and CDR2 sequences are MNHEY and SMNVEV (reference sequence).

This clone was found once. The V and J genes are TRBV19 and TRBJ2-2; possible D gene TRBD1, 6 bases. The ends were cut back, 5 bases at V and 1 base at J, with 11 bases in the middle. Germline values: CDR1 LNHDA, CDR2 SQIVND (reference sequence). CDR3 length: 15 amino acids. The CDR3 spells CASSPVTGNTGELFF. DNA of the CDR3: TGTGCCAGTAGTCCCGTGACAGGGAACACCGGGGAGCTGTTTTTT.

The rearrangement links TRBV7-3 to TRBJ2-1, with D tentatively TRBD2 (6 bases). From germline, CDR1 is SGHTA and CDR2 FQGTGA. The CDR3 spans 13 residues. The V and J ends lost 6 bases and 13 bases respectively, with 19 bases between them. The CDR3 spells CASSVGTRKTQFF. CDR3 nucleotides: TGTGCCAGCAGTGTCGGGACTCGCAAAACCCAGTTCTTC. Full variable domain (remainder filled in from reference TRBV7-3 and TRBJ2-1): GAGVSQTPSNKVTEKGKYVELRCDPISGHTALYWYRQSLGQGPEFLIYFQGTGAADDSGLPNDRFFAVRPEGSVSTLKIQRTERGDSAVYLCASSVGTRKTQFFGPGTRLTVL.

V is TRBV29-1 and J is TRBJ1-1, with 8 bases aligning to TRBD1. The germline V gene has CDR1 SQVTM and CDR2 ANQGSEA. The CDR3 length is 13 residues. The V segment lost 6 bases and the J segment 0 bases; nucleotides outside the gene matches: 3. In DNA, the CDR3 is TGCAGCGTATGGACAGGGATGAACACTGAAGCTTTCTTT. Translated, it gives CSVWTGMNTEAFF.

The rearrangement links TRBV5-1 to TRBJ1-1; no firm D call. Trimming cost V 5 bases and J 3 bases, with 11 bases left between them. Germline lookup yields CDR1 SGHRS and CDR2 YFSETQ. This CDR3 comprises 13 residues. The CDR3 sequence is CASSGGHDTEAFF. CDR3 nucleotide sequence: TGCGCCAGCAGTGGTGGGCATGACACTGAAGCTTTCTTT.